The 23 T cell receptor beta chains reported below all come from one sample, sequenced in a study of neoadjuvant anti-PD-1 for oral cavity cancer. Noted time point: after neoadjuvant nivolumab, at surgical resection. Data came from immunoSEQ multiplex PCR; TCRdb stores just in-frame clones and leaves some out. The repertoire holds 40,000 to 50,000 clones, 65% to 85% seen once, with approximately 5% in the top ten. This sample comprised PBMCs, obtained after nivolumab (anti-PD-1) treatment. The receptor source for this set is a person aged 35-80 years with oral cavity squamous cell carcinoma.

This rearrangement joins TRBV5-1 to TRBJ2-3, with D maybe TRBD2 (6 bases). Trimming took off 0 bases at V and 5 bases at J, with 13 bases between the two ends. Germline-derived CDR1 and CDR2 are SGHRS and YFSETQ. The CDR3 extends over 15 amino acids. The CDR3 spells CASSLAGGLGDTQYF. DNA of the CDR3: TGCGCCAGCAGCTTGGCCGGGGGTTTGGGAGATACGCAGTATTTT.

This clone was picked up a small number of times. The rearrangement joins TRBV5-1 to TRBJ2-6, with a weak D call TRBD1 (5 bases). Deletions cut 6 bases from V and 5 bases from J, with 9 bases between. Germline CDR1 and CDR2: SGHRS and YFSETQ. This CDR3 is 13 amino acids long. The CDR3 spells CASNEDRANVLTF. DNA for the CDR3: TGCGCCAGCAACGAGGACAGGGCCAACGTCCTGACTTTC.

This chain joins TRBV19 and TRBJ2-1; 12 bases match TRBD2. Germline V gene lookup returns CDR1 LNHDA and CDR2 SQIVND (reference sequence). There are 18 residues in the CDR3. V gave up 5 bases and J gave up 7 bases; unmatched junction bases: 15. In DNA, the CDR3 is TGTGCCAGTAGTCCCTTTACTAGCGGGAGGTCCCTAAGGAATGAGCAGTTCTTC. This encodes CASSPFTSGRSLRNEQFF. Supplemented by reference TRBV19 and TRBJ2-1, the full variable domain reads DGGITQSPKYLFRKEGQNVTLSCEQNLNHDAMYWYRQDPGQGLRLIYYSQIVNDFQKGDIAEGYSVSREKKESFPLTVTSAQKNPTAFYLCASSPFTSGRSLRNEQFFGPGTRLTVL.

J is TRBJ1-2 and V is TRBV29-1, with 7 nucleotides matching TRBD1. Germline CDR1 and CDR2: SQVTM and ANQGSEA. The CDR3 is 14 residues long. The trim removed 6 bases at V and 8 bases at J, leaving 15 bases unmatched. The chain's CDR3 is CSVILETGRDGYTF. In DNA, the CDR3 is TGCAGCGTGATCCTCGAGACAGGGAGAGACGGCTACACCTTC.

About this clone itself: Other nucleotide sequences from this sample produce the same CDR3. V is TRBV14 and J is TRBJ2-1; TRBD1 aligns across 7 bases. The CDR3 covers 15 residues. J gave up 6 bases and V 1 base, and 6 bases lay outside the gene matches. The germline CDR1 and CDR2 sequences are SGHDN and FVKESK. The CDR3 DNA reads as TGTGCCAGCAGCCAAGCGGCAGGGGGTGGCAATGAGCAGTTCTTC. Encoded protein: CASSQAAGGGNEQFF.

This clone was seen just once. The chain recombines TRBV27 with TRBJ2-7; 7 nucleotides align to TRBD1. Germline V CDR1 and CDR2: MNHEY, SMNVEV (reference sequence). J gave up 0 bases and V 5 bases, and 7 bases lay outside the gene matches. CDR3 length: 15 amino acids. In nucleotides, the CDR3 is TGTGCCAGCAGTAGGGGACAGTCAAGCTCCTACGAGCAGTACTTC. Translation gives CASSRGQSSSYEQYF.

J is TRBJ2-5 and V is TRBV7-6, with 10 bases aligning to TRBD1. Germline V lookup: CDR1 SGHVS, CDR2 FNYEAQ. The V and J ends lost 5 bases and 5 bases, in that order; junction bases with no gene match: 5. The CDR3 extends over 14 amino acids. In DNA form, the CDR3 reads TGTGCCAGCAGCCCGTGGGACAGGGGCGAGACCCAGTACTTC. Translation: CASSPWDRGETQYF.

J is TRBJ1-1 and V is TRBV5-6, with a weak D call TRBD1 (5 bases). The CDR3 totals 13 residues. Between the trimmed V and J ends, which lost 3 bases and 6 bases, there was a span of 12 bases. Germline lookup yields CDR1 SGHDT and CDR2 YYEEEE. The CDR3 spells CASSYGTLSEAFF. CDR3 in DNA: TGTGCCAGCAGCTACGGGACTTTGTCTGAAGCTTTCTTT.

J is TRBJ2-7 and V is TRBV30; TRBD2 matches at 11 bases. CDR3 length: 13 amino acids. The germline CDR1 and CDR2 sequences are GTSNPN and SVGIG (reference sequence). The trim removed 5 bases at V and 6 bases at J, leaving 6 bases unmatched. CDR3 sequence reads: CAWSGLAGTEQYF. CDR3 DNA: TGTGCCTGGTCTGGACTAGCGGGCACCGAGCAGTACTTC. The entire variable domain, with the rest obtained from reference TRBV30 and TRBJ2-7, is as follows: SQTIHQWPATLVQPVGSPLSLECTVEGTSNPNLYWYRQAAGRGLQLLFYSVGIGQISSEVPQNLSASRPQDRQFILSSKKLLLSDSGFYLCAWSGLAGTEQYFGPGTRLTVT.

This sequence joins TRBV2 and TRBJ2-5; D is uncertain. V was shortened by 6 bases and J by 5 bases, with 7 bases between the two germline ends. CDR3 length: 11 residues. The germline V gene has CDR1 SNHLY and CDR2 FYNNEI. The CDR3 sequence is CASSLGETQYF. The CDR3 DNA sequence: TGTGCCAGCAGCCTCGGGGAGACCCAGTACTTC.

The chain carries TRBV6-1 and TRBJ1-2; D gene unclear. Trimming took 1 base from V and 1 from J, leaving 10 bases between them. The CDR3 spans 15 residues. Germline lookup yields CDR1 MNHNS and CDR2 SASEGT. The CDR3 bases are TGTGCCAGCAGTGAAGTGAGTCGCCTTAACTATGGCTACACCTTC. It translates to CASSEVSRLNYGYTF.

The CDR3 reads CASSTDLGSNQPQHF. The CDR3 DNA is TGTGCCAGCAGCACAGACTTGGGAAGCAATCAGCCCCAGCATTTT. The J gene is TRBJ1-5, the V gene TRBV9, with D hard to call. The CDR3 consists of 15 residues. Germline CDR1 SGDLS, CDR2 YYNGEE. Trimming removed 4 bases from V and 1 base from J, with 12 bases in between.

This chain connects TRBV19 to TRBJ1-5; D possibly corresponds to TRBD1 (5 bases). This CDR3 has 12 amino acids. Deletions cut 7 bases from V and 7 bases from J, with 11 bases between. The V gene's germline CDR1 is LNHDA and CDR2 SQIVND (reference sequence). CDR3 region: CASKQEEQPQHF. The CDR3 nucleotides are TGTGCCAGTAAACAGGAGGAACAGCCCCAGCATTTT.

The chain links TRBV10-3 to TRBJ2-7, with 8 bases identical to TRBD1. The germline gives CDR1 ENHRY, CDR2 SYGVKD. Losses at the gene ends were 0 bases for V and 4 bases for J; bases not matched to a gene: 2. The CDR3 covers 14 residues. The CDR3 is CAISESGQGYEQYF. The CDR3 bases are TGTGCCATCAGTGAGTCTGGACAGGGTTACGAGCAGTACTTC.

V gene TRBV7-2 combines with J gene TRBJ2-5; weak D call: TRBD2 (5 bases). Germline values: CDR1 SGHTA, CDR2 FQGNSA. Trimming pared 5 bases from V and 3 bases from J, leaving 10 bases between. This CDR3 contains 13 residues. Here the CDR3 DNA reads TGTGCCAGCAGCCGGACTGAAGAAGAGACCCAGTACTTC. Its translation is CASSRTEEETQYF.

The rearrangement joins TRBV28 to TRBJ1-6; 9 bases match TRBD1. Unmatched junction bases numbered 10, after V lost 7 bases and J lost 6 bases. The CDR3 runs 16 residues. CDR1 is MDHEN, CDR2 SYDVKM, per germline. As DNA, the CDR3 is TGTGCCAGCAACCACCCCCCGGGACAGGGTAATTCACCCCTCCACTTT. Translation: CASNHPPGQGNSPLHF.

The sample holds one count of this clone. The chain combines TRBV11-3 with TRBJ2-2; D remains ambiguous. Trimming pared 2 bases from V and 5 bases from J, leaving 15 bases between. The CDR3 is 16 amino acids. Per germline, CDR1 SGHNT and CDR2 YENEEA. The CDR3 coding sequence is TGTGCCAGCAGCTTACGGCTGGCATGGCAGACCGGGGAGCTGTTTTTT. Translation: CASSLRLAWQTGELFF.

The V and J genes are TRBV7-9 and TRBJ2-2; 9 bases fit TRBD2. CDR3 size: 15 residues. Germline V gene data show CDR1 as SEHNR and CDR2 as FQNEAQ (reference sequence). Trimming at V came to 5 bases and at J to 7 bases, leaving 8 bases not matched to a gene. CDR3 sequence (DNA): TGTGCCAGCAGCCCCCGACTAGCGGATGTCGGGGAGCTGTTTTTT. Protein sequence: CASSPRLADVGELFF.

V and J are TRBV7-8 and TRBJ2-7; TRBD1 matches at 7 bases. Germline V CDR1 and CDR2: SGHVS, FQNEAQ. Unmatched junction bases numbered 9, after V lost 0 bases and J lost 4 bases. The CDR3 sequence is 16 residues long. The CDR3 DNA sequence: TGTGCCAGCAGCTTAGCTGCAAGGGACAGTTATTACGAGCAGTACTTC. The encoded protein is CASSLAARDSYYEQYF.

CDR3 coding DNA: TGCGCCAGCAGCCAAGCGGGAGGGAGGGGGCCCTACAATGAGCAGTTCTTC. It codes for CASSQAGGRGPYNEQFF. J is TRBJ2-1 and V is TRBV4-1; a possible D gene is TRBD2 (8 bases). V lost 1 base to trimming and J lost 2 bases, with 15 bases between them. Germline V gene lookup returns CDR1 MGHRA and CDR2 YSYEKL. The CDR3 has 17 residues.

The chain links TRBV9 to TRBJ1-6, with no clear D. Per germline, CDR1 SGDLS and CDR2 YYNGEE. V shed 2 bases and J shed 7 bases, with 13 bases lying between them. The CDR3 is made up of 15 amino acids. CDR3 amino acids: CASSVVPSGNSPLHF. The DNA for the CDR3 is TGTGCCAGCAGCGTCGTCCCCAGTGGCAATTCACCCCTCCACTTT.

The V and J genes are TRBV27 and TRBJ2-6; no reliable D call. CDR3 length: 14 amino acids. Trimming left V 4 bases short and J 0 bases short, with 4 bases between. Germline V gene sequence: CDR1 MNHEY, CDR2 SMNVEV (reference sequence). The CDR3 nucleotides are TGTGCCAGCAGTTCCTACTCTGGGGCCAACGTCCTGACTTTC. Protein: CASSSYSGANVLTF.

The rearrangement uses TRBV5-1 and TRBJ2-3, with D maybe TRBD1 (6 bases). V lost 8 bases and J lost 6, with 16 bases in between. Germline values: CDR1 SGHRS, CDR2 YFSETQ. The CDR3 sequence is 13 residues long. The CDR3 loop reads CASHRDLGDTQYF. The CDR3 nucleotides are TGCGCCAGTCACAGGGACCTCGGGGATACGCAGTATTTT.